Listed here are 9 T cell receptor beta chains from one sample, sequenced in a study of blood T cell repertoires in COVID-19. Profiling relied on immunoSEQ multiplex PCR, and the TCRdb table lists in-frame clones only, not all of them. The repertoire holds about 120,000 clones, 69% seen once, with around 2% in the top ten. The sequenced material came from peripheral blood. The receptors here all came from a woman in her 70s with acute or convalescent COVID-19.

This clone was seen a handful of times. The rearrangement uses TRBV4-1 and TRBJ1-6, with D perhaps TRBD1 (5 bases). Trimming took 0 bases from V and 0 from J, leaving 15 bases between them. Germline V lookup: CDR1 MGHRA, CDR2 YSYEKL. CDR3 size: 19 residues. The CDR3 coding sequence is TGCGCCAGCAGCCAAGAATATGCAGGGACTAGCTCCTATAATTCACCCCTCCACTTT. Its translation: CASSQEYAGTSSYNSPLHF.

This chain uses TRBV7-9 with TRBJ1-6; possible D gene TRBD1, 6 bases. Germline lookup yields CDR1 SEHNR and CDR2 FQNEAQ (reference sequence). This CDR3 spans 15 amino acids. V lost 5 bases, J lost 7 bases, and 15 bases lay in between. The CDR3 DNA reads as TGTGCCAGCAGCAGCACAGAACAGGGAAATTCACCCCTCCACTTT. Its translation: CASSSTEQGNSPLHF.

The chain recombines TRBV18 with TRBJ2-2; weak D call: TRBD1 (5 bases). V lost 4 bases to trimming and J lost 1 base, with 7 bases between them. The V gene's germline CDR1 is KGHSH and CDR2 LQKENI. The CDR3 length is 14 residues. CDR3 nucleotides: TGTGCCAGCTCACTAACAGGGAACACCGGGGAGCTGTTTTTT. This encodes CASSLTGNTGELFF.

The CDR3 sequence: CASSSLAGPNEQFF. The CDR3 nucleotides are TGTGCCAGCAGCTCCCTGGCGGGGCCCAATGAGCAGTTCTTC. The rearrangement uses TRBV7-9 and TRBJ2-1; D perhaps matches TRBD2 (6 bases). Trimming shortened V by 4 bases and J by 6 bases, and 13 bases separated the two germline ends. Per the germline V gene, CDR1 is SEHNR and CDR2 is FQNEAQ (reference sequence). The CDR3 extends over 14 amino acids.

The chain employs TRBV11-2 and TRBJ2-1, with 8 bases lining up with TRBD1. Germline V CDR1 and CDR2: SGHAT, FQNNGV. V was pared by 5 bases and J by 12 bases, with 15 bases of the junction left unmatched. The CDR3 covers 15 residues. The CDR3 sequence: CASSPLRDRSRRQFF. In DNA, the CDR3 is TGTGCCAGCAGCCCCCTCCGGGACAGGTCTCGGAGGCAGTTCTTC.

J is TRBJ2-7 and V is TRBV29-1, with a weak D call TRBD2 (5 bases). The CDR3 spans 12 residues. Trimming removed 6 bases at V and 3 bases at J, with 12 bases between. From germline, CDR1 is SQVTM and CDR2 ANQGSEA. The DNA for the CDR3 is TGCAGCGTGGGCGGCACTAGCTACGAGCAGTACTTC. Residues: CSVGGTSYEQYF.

This clone was recorded once. In DNA, the CDR3 is TGTGCCAGCAGCCCTACCGTTCCGACAGGGTACTATGGCTACACCTTC. Its protein product is CASSPTVPTGYYGYTF. The V gene is TRBV7-8, the J gene TRBJ1-2; 7 bases are shared with TRBD1. The CDR3 is made up of 16 amino acids. V was pared by 5 bases and J by 3 bases, with 12 bases of the junction left unmatched. Germline V gene data show CDR1 as SGHVS and CDR2 as FQNEAQ.

V usage is TRBV4-2 and J usage is TRBJ1-2; the D is unclear. V was clipped by 0 bases and J by 8 bases, with 16 bases between them. This CDR3 contains 15 residues. The germline V gene encodes CDR1 LGHNA and CDR2 YNFKEQ. CDR3 sequence (DNA): TGTGCCAGCAGCCAAGATCGCGACATTGGATTGGGCTACACCTTC. It is translated as CASSQDRDIGLGYTF.

The gene calls are TRBV6-5 and TRBJ1-5; perhaps TRBD1 as D (5 bases). Germline lookup yields CDR1 MNHEY and CDR2 SVGAGI. The CDR3 length is 15 residues. V lost 6 bases to trimming and J lost 7 bases, with 19 bases between them. The CDR3 loop is CASSRRGGTGQPQHF. The CDR3 DNA reads TGTGCCAGCAGCCGCCGGGGAGGGACGGGGCAGCCCCAGCATTTT.